A single sample is the source of the 25 T cell receptor beta chains below, sequenced in a study of T cell responses to AZD1222 COVID-19 vaccine. Produced via immunoSEQ multiplex PCR; TCRdb's table is partial and in-frame only. The data hold roughly 180,000 clones, with approximately 93% observed a single time. The sample consisted of peripheral blood, taken 28 days after the second AZD1222 dose. The source is an adult who received the AZD1222 COVID-19 vaccine.

The rearrangement joins TRBV10-3 to TRBJ1-2, with TRBD1 as a possible D gene (6 bases). V was cut by 2 bases and J by 1 base, with 11 bases left in between. The CDR3 has 15 amino acids. Germline V gives CDR1 ENHRY, CDR2 SYGVKD. CDR3 sequence reads: CAISERQAINYGYTF. Written as DNA, the CDR3 is TGTGCCATCAGTGAGAGACAGGCAATTAACTATGGCTACACCTTC.

CDR3 loop: CASSPRTENTEAFF. DNA for the CDR3: TGTGCCAGCAGCCCCCGGACAGAGAACACTGAAGCTTTCTTT. The rearrangement uses TRBV7-8 and TRBJ1-1; perhaps TRBD1 as D (6 bases). This CDR3 comprises 14 residues. The ends were cut back, 5 bases at V and 1 base at J, with 11 bases in the middle. Per the germline V gene, CDR1 is SGHVS and CDR2 is FQNEAQ. The full variable domain, its missing parts supplied by reference TRBV7-8 and TRBJ1-1, is GAGVSQSPRYKVAKRGQDVALRCDPISGHVSLFWYQQALGQGPEFLTYFQNEAQLDKSGLPSDRFFAERPEGSVSTLKIQRTQQEDSAVYLCASSPRTENTEAFFGQGTRLTVV.

Here the CDR3 reads CASSLQQVVGQPQHF. The CDR3 bases are TGTGCCAGTAGTTTGCAACAGGTGGTAGGACAGCCCCAGCATTTT. This sequence joins TRBV19 and TRBJ1-5, with D maybe TRBD1 (5 bases). V shed 5 bases and J shed 7 bases, with 18 bases lying between them. CDR1 LNHDA and CDR2 SQIVND come from the germline V gene (reference sequence). The CDR3 consists of 15 residues.

This sequence joins TRBV30 and TRBJ1-2; tentative D call: TRBD1 (6 bases). The V gene's germline CDR1 is GTSNPN and CDR2 SVGIG (reference sequence). This CDR3 has 15 amino acids. Trimming removed 1 base at V and 4 bases at J, with 16 bases between. Here the CDR3 DNA reads TGTGCCTGGAGTGCCGACAGGCCAAGCCTCTATGGCTACACCTTC. Translated: CAWSADRPSLYGYTF.

The chain has TRBV3-1 (or the pseudogene TRBV3-2) and TRBJ1-4; unclear D gene. Germline CDR1 LGHDT, CDR2 YNNKEL (reference sequence). The CDR3 contains 14 residues. V shed 3 bases and J shed 8 bases, with 13 bases lying between them. The CDR3: CASSQGILREKLFF. Written as DNA, the CDR3 is TGTGCCAGCAGCCAGGGGATTCTGAGAGAAAAACTGTTTTTT.

V is TRBV7-3 and J is TRBJ1-1; D call uncertain. The CDR3 covers 15 residues. Per germline, CDR1 SGHTA and CDR2 FQGTGA. Trimming removed 4 bases at V and 1 base at J, with 13 bases between. The CDR3 DNA is TGTGCCAGCAGCTCAAGGGCTTCGCCGAACACTGAAGCTTTCTTT. Residues: CASSSRASPNTEAFF. Complete variable domain (other parts from reference TRBV7-3 and TRBJ1-1): GAGVSQTPSNKVTEKGKYVELRCDPISGHTALYWYRQSLGQGPEFLIYFQGTGAADDSGLPNDRFFAVRPEGSVSTLKIQRTERGDSAVYLCASSSRASPNTEAFFGQGTRLTVV.

This clone was seen only a few times. The rearrangement joins TRBV7-9 to TRBJ2-7, with D tentatively TRBD1 (5 bases). The germline V gene has CDR1 SEHNR and CDR2 FQNEAQ (reference sequence). Trimming stripped 5 bases from V and 3 bases from J, with 17 bases between. CDR3 length: 15 residues. The CDR3 nucleotides are TGTGCCAGCAGCACCGAGTACGGACACGTCTACGAGCAGTACTTC. This encodes CASSTEYGHVYEQYF.

This rearrangement joins TRBV19 to TRBJ2-7; 9 bases agree with TRBD2. V shed 3 bases, J shed 4 bases, and the junction held 13 bases outside the gene matches. Germline CDR1 and CDR2: LNHDA and SQIVND (reference sequence). The CDR3 totals 17 residues. The chain's CDR3 is CASSIGSSSGSSYEQYF. The CDR3 coding sequence is TGTGCCAGTAGTATTGGGAGTAGTAGCGGGAGCTCTTACGAGCAGTACTTC.

The chain has TRBV7-6 and TRBJ2-1; 7 bases match TRBD2. The CDR3 consists of 16 residues. The V gene's germline CDR1 is SGHVS and CDR2 FNYEAQ. V dropped 2 bases and J dropped 5; count of bases not matched to a gene: 9. The CDR3 bases are TGTGCCAGCAGCTTATTGGGGGGAGGGCCCCACAATGAGCAGTTCTTC. Translating it yields CASSLLGGGPHNEQFF.

V and J are TRBV14 and TRBJ2-7; 8 nucleotides align to TRBD2. Germline CDR1 and CDR2: SGHDN and FVKESK. The junction had 4 bases not matched to a gene; V was cut back by 0 bases and J by 9 bases. The CDR3 runs to 13 residues. The CDR3 coding sequence is TGTGCCAGCAGCCAAGAAGGTAGCGGGACGCAGTACTTC. As protein: CASSQEGSGTQYF.

The chain carries TRBV2 and TRBJ2-7, with D perhaps given as TRBD1 or TRBD2 (6 bases each). The ends were cut back, 7 bases at V and 3 bases at J, with 25 bases in the middle. Germline V CDR1 and CDR2: SNHLY, FYNNEI. The CDR3 loop spans 17 amino acids. The CDR3 spells CASNTMIWGARIYEQYF. The CDR3 DNA sequence: TGTGCCAGCAATACTATGATATGGGGGGCGAGAATCTACGAGCAGTACTTC. The whole variable domain, filled in from reference TRBV2 and TRBJ2-7, reads EPEVTQTPSHQVTQMGQEVILRCVPISNHLYFYWYRQILGQKVEFLVSFYNNEISEKSEIFDDQFSVERPDGSNFTLKIRSTKLEDSAMYFCASNTMIWGARIYEQYFGPGTRLTVT.

This sequence joins TRBV19 and TRBJ2-2; TRBD2 matches at 7 bases. The CDR3 runs to 15 residues. CDR1 and CDR2 from the germline V gene are LNHDA and SQIVND (reference sequence). V dropped 4 bases and J dropped 0; count of bases not matched to a gene: 2. CDR3 sequence (DNA): TGTGCCAGTAGTAACGGACTAGCGAACACCGGGGAGCTGTTTTTT. Translation: CASSNGLANTGELFF.

The V call is TRBV3-1 (or the pseudogene TRBV3-2), the J call TRBJ1-1; a weak D match, TRBD1 (5 bases). V was shortened by 1 base and J by 5 bases, with 14 bases between the two germline ends. The length of the CDR3 is 15 residues. Per the germline V gene, CDR1 is LGHDT and CDR2 is YNNKEL (reference sequence). CDR3 amino acids: CASSQGVGWGTEAFF. Here the CDR3 DNA reads TGTGCCAGCAGCCAAGGCGTAGGTTGGGGGACTGAAGCTTTCTTT.

The rearrangement links TRBV27 to TRBJ2-7; D perhaps matches TRBD2 (6 bases). Deletions cut 4 bases from V and 4 bases from J, with 11 bases between. The germline V gene encodes CDR1 MNHEY and CDR2 SMNVEV (reference sequence). CDR3 length equals 13 residues. The CDR3 sequence: CASSWGGGYEQYF. CDR3 bases: TGTGCCAGCAGTTGGGGCGGAGGGTACGAGCAGTACTTC.

The genes are TRBV19 and TRBJ2-4, with a weak D call TRBD2 (7 bases). The V and J ends lost 6 bases and 3 bases respectively, with 18 bases between them. CDR1 LNHDA and CDR2 SQIVND come from the germline V gene (reference sequence). The length of the CDR3 is 16 residues. CDR3 region: CASSPPGGPGKNIQYF. For the CDR3, the DNA is TGTGCCAGTAGCCCCCCCGGGGGGCCTGGCAAAAACATTCAGTACTTC.

The V and J genes are TRBV18 and TRBJ1-5, with unresolved D. Trimming left V 4 bases short and J 6 bases short, with 16 bases between. Germline V lookup: CDR1 KGHSH, CDR2 LQKENI. There are 15 residues in the CDR3. The CDR3 loop is CASSLLGGNVQPQHF. In DNA, the CDR3 is TGTGCCAGCTCACTCCTAGGCGGAAACGTTCAGCCCCAGCATTTT.

The chain carries TRBV10-3 and TRBJ1-5, with TRBD1 matching 10 bases. This CDR3 is 16 amino acids long. Trimming cost V 0 bases and J 6 bases; bases outside gene matches: 5. CDR1 is ENHRY, CDR2 SYGVKD, per germline. The CDR3 DNA follows: TGTGCCATCAGTGAGTCGGGACAGGGGCCAGGTCAGCCCCAGCATTTT. Protein product: CAISESGQGPGQPQHF.

This clone has only one observation. The chain employs TRBV6-2 or TRBV6-3 and TRBJ2-1; D not certain. V gave up 6 bases and J gave up 10 bases, with 13 bases separating them. CDR3 length equals 12 residues. Germline CDR1 is MNHEY and CDR2 is SVGEGT. Here the CDR3 DNA reads TGTGCCAGCAGCCCCCCCTCGTGGGAGCAGTTCTTC. Translation: CASSPPSWEQFF.

The CDR3, as DNA: TGCGCCAGCAGCCCCCGGGACGGAAGCAATCAGCCCCAGCATTTT. This codes for CASSPRDGSNQPQHF. The chain couples TRBV5-1 to TRBJ1-5, with TRBD1 as a possible D gene (5 bases). This CDR3 comprises 15 residues. Per the germline V gene, CDR1 is SGHRS and CDR2 is YFSETQ. The germline V and J ends were trimmed by 4 bases and 1 base, with 12 bases remaining between them.

The chain recombines TRBV2 with TRBJ2-3; D not resolved. This CDR3 comprises 13 residues. V dropped 8 bases and J dropped 2 bases, with 11 bases sitting between them. The germline V gene has CDR1 SNHLY and CDR2 FYNNEI. CDR3 nucleotides: TGTGCCAGCGTGCCTGCCACCACAGATACGCAGTATTTT. This encodes CASVPATTDTQYF.

This clone was observed a handful of times. V gene TRBV27 combines with J gene TRBJ2-2; D ambiguous. CDR1 and CDR2 from the germline V gene are MNHEY and SMNVEV (reference sequence). V gave up 6 bases and J gave up 1 base, with 21 bases separating them. The CDR3 has 18 amino acids. The CDR3 region has the DNA TGTGCCAGCAGCCCTCTCCCACCCCGAGGAGAGAACACCGGGGAGCTGTTTTTT. Protein product: CASSPLPPRGENTGELFF.

The CDR3, as DNA: TGTGCCAGCAGCCGGACAGGGAAATATCAGCCCCAGCATTTT. The encoded protein is CASSRTGKYQPQHF. This chain connects TRBV3-1 (or the pseudogene TRBV3-2) to TRBJ1-5, with 8 bases fitting TRBD1. The germline CDR1 and CDR2 sequences are LGHDT and YNNKEL (reference sequence). CDR3 length equals 14 residues. V shed 4 bases and J 5 bases; nucleotides not matched to a gene: 4.

The chain couples TRBV29-1 to TRBJ1-2, with 9 bases identical to TRBD1. J lost 6 bases, V lost 5 bases, and 4 bases had no gene match. CDR1 is SQVTM and CDR2 is ANQGSEA in the germline V gene. The CDR3 spans 12 residues. CDR3 in amino acids: CSVTGGWDGYTF. In DNA form, the CDR3 reads TGCAGCGTTACAGGGGGCTGGGATGGCTACACCTTC.

The chain couples TRBV6-5 to TRBJ1-5; TRBD1 agrees at 7 bases. V was pared by 5 bases and J by 7 bases, with 11 bases of the junction left unmatched. Germline assignment: CDR1 MNHEY and CDR2 SVGAGI. This CDR3 has 15 residues. The CDR3 here is CASSPEGGGSQPQHF. The CDR3, as DNA: TGTGCCAGCAGTCCCGAGGGAGGGGGCAGCCAGCCCCAGCATTTT.

This clone is a singleton in its sample. This chain links TRBV4-1 with TRBJ2-1; the match to TRBD1 covers 8 bases. This CDR3 is built from 16 residues. After removal of 6 bases from V and 1 base from J, the junction contained 8 bases not matched to a gene. Germline V gene lookup returns CDR1 MGHRA and CDR2 YSYEKL. The CDR3 DNA reads TGCGCCAGCAGTGGAACAGGGGGTCCTTCCTACAATGAGCAGTTCTTC. It specifies CASSGTGGPSYNEQFF.